A selection of T cell receptor beta chains follows, all from one sample in a study of blood T cells in healthy people across ages. TCRdb processed the 5' RACE reads anew with MiXCR; each CDR3 protein has one entry. The sample holds over 600,000 distinct CDR3 sequences, 21% seen once. Sample: blood. Source of these receptors: a man aged 65 to 85 in good health. Each CDR3 is given with its conserved first and last residue. D genes are given only for firm matches. A row's size may be missing; if present it is once, few, many or a size class.

v_call	d_call	j_call	clone_size	cdr3_nt	cdr3_aa
TRBV10-1	.	TRBJ2-5	few	TGCGCCAGCAGTGAGCACGTCCAGGGGACCCAGTACTTC	CASSEHVQGTQYF
TRBV7-2	TRBD1	TRBJ2-7	.	TGTGCCAGCAGCCCCCGGACAGGGAGAAACGAGCAGTACTTC	CASSPRTGRNEQYF
TRBV20-1	TRBD1	TRBJ1-5	few	TGCAGTGCTAACCGACAGGGAAATCAGCCCCAGCATTTT	CSANRQGNQPQHF
TRBV15	.	TRBJ1-1	.	TGTGCCACCAGCAGAGAAACCTCGAAGGCTTTCTTT	CATSRETSKAFF
TRBV10-3	TRBD2	TRBJ2-7	.	TGTGCCATCAGCGGGACTAGCGGTCCCTCCTACGAGCAGTACTTC	CAISGTSGPSYEQYF
TRBV12-5	TRBD1	TRBJ2-1	.	TGTGCTAGTGGTATGGGACAGTACAATGAGCAGTTCTTC	CASGMGQYNEQFF
TRBV5-1	.	TRBJ2-2	few	TGCGCCAGCAGCTTTCCGGAGAGCACCGGGGAGCTGTTTTTT	CASSFPESTGELFF
TRBV4-2	TRBD2	TRBJ2-2	.	TGTGCCAGCAGCCAAGGAGTTAGCGGGGCCACCGGGGAGCTGTTTTTT	CASSQGVSGATGELFF
TRBV20-1	TRBD1	TRBJ2-7	few	TGCAGTGCTAGGGCAGGGGGCACCTACGAGCAGTACTTC	CSARAGGTYEQYF
TRBV29-1	.	TRBJ1-1	many	TGCAGCGTTGTGACAGGATCGGGAAACACTGAAGCTTTCTTT	CSVVTGSGNTEAFF
TRBV5-1	.	TRBJ1-3	few	TGCGCCAGCAGCTCCATGATCCAGAGCGCTGGAAACACCATATATTTT	CASSSMIQSAGNTIYF
TRBV6-5	TRBD2	TRBJ2-6	.	TGTGCCAGCAGTTACTCGGCGGGAGGAAATCCCTCTGGGGCCAACGTCCTGACTTTC	CASSYSAGGNPSGANVLTF
TRBV19	TRBD1	TRBJ1-2	few	TGTGCCAGTAGTATCTCCGGGACAGGGTATGGCTACACCTTC	CASSISGTGYGYTF
TRBV6-5	.	TRBJ1-4	once	TGTGCCAGCAGTTATGGGCGGATTAATGAAAAACCGTTTTTT	CASSYGRINEKPFF
TRBV3-1	.	TRBJ2-3	.	TGTGCCAGCAGCCTAGATCCATCTCCGGGGGCAGATACGCAGTATTTT	CASSLDPSPGADTQYF
TRBV9	TRBD2	TRBJ2-7	.	TGTGCCAGCAGCGGAAGTGCGGCGGGAGGAGGCGAGCAGTACTTC	CASSGSAAGGGEQYF
TRBV20-1	.	TRBJ2-5	.	TGCAGTGCTAGTCGGGGAACGGGGCTGGAGACCCAGTACTTC	CSASRGTGLETQYF
TRBV2	TRBD2	TRBJ2-7	.	TGTGCCAGCAAAGCGGGAGCGAGCTCCTACGAGCAGTACTTC	CASKAGASSYEQYF
TRBV4-3	TRBD2	TRBJ2-1	.	TGCGCCAGCAGCCCGGTACTAGCGGGAGAATCTGGTGAGCAGTTCTTC	CASSPVLAGESGEQFF
TRBV7-9	.	TRBJ1-1	few	TGTGCCAGCAGCTTAGAAGTATCCGCTGAAGCTTTCTTT	CASSLEVSAEAFF
TRBV18	.	TRBJ2-3	.	TGTGCCAGCAGCCCCCCGAGCGGAGGCACAGATACGCAGTATTTT	CASSPPSGGTDTQYF
TRBV30	TRBD2	TRBJ2-5	.	TGTGCCTGGAGGAGAGCGGGAGAGCAGTACTTC	CAWRRAGEQYF
TRBV4-2	.	TRBJ2-7	few	TGTGCCAGCAGCCAAGACCAGGGAGTCTCCTACGAGCAGTACTTC	CASSQDQGVSYEQYF
TRBV3-1	TRBD1	TRBJ1-1	.	TGTGCCAGCAGCCAGGGACAGGGAGGAACTGAAGCTTTCTTT	CASSQGQGGTEAFF
TRBV20-1	TRBD2	TRBJ2-1	.	TGCAGTGCTAGAGGGGGTTTAGGCGGGAGGAAGTACAATGAGCAGTTCTTC	CSARGGLGGRKYNEQFF
TRBV7-7	TRBD2	TRBJ2-1	many	TGTGCTAGCAGCTTATTAGCGGGAGGACCCTACAATGAGCAGTTCTTC	CASSLLAGGPYNEQFF
TRBV28	TRBD2	TRBJ2-1	many	TGTGCCAGCAGTTTCCCCCGGACTAGCGGGATTGACTACAATGAGCAGTTCTTC	CASSFPRTSGIDYNEQFF
TRBV7-9	.	TRBJ1-1	few	TGTGCCAGCAGCTGGGTTGGCACTGAAGCTTTCTTT	CASSWVGTEAFF
TRBV27	.	TRBJ2-7	many	TGTGCCAGCAGGCTCGGTTCCTACGAGCAGTACTTC	CASRLGSYEQYF
TRBV20-1	TRBD2	TRBJ2-5	.	TGCAGTGGGGTTCGGACCAGGGAGGGAGAGACCCAGTACTTC	CSGVRTREGETQYF